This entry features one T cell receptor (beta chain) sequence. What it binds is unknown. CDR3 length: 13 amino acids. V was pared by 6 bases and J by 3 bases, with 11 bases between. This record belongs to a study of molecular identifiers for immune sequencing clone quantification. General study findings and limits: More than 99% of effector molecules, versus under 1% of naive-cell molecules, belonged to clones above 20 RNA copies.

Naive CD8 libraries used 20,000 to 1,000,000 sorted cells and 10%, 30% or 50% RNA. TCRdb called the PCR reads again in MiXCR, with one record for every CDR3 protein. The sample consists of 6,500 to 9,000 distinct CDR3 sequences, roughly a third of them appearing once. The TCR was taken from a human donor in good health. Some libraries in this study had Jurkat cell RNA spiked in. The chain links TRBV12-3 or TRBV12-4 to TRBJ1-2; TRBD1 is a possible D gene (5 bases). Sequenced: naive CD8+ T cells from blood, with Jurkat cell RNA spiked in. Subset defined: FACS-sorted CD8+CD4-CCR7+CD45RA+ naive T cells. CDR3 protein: CASRVDSYYGYTF. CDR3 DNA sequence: TGTGCCAGCAGGGTCGACAGTTACTATGGCTACACCTTC.